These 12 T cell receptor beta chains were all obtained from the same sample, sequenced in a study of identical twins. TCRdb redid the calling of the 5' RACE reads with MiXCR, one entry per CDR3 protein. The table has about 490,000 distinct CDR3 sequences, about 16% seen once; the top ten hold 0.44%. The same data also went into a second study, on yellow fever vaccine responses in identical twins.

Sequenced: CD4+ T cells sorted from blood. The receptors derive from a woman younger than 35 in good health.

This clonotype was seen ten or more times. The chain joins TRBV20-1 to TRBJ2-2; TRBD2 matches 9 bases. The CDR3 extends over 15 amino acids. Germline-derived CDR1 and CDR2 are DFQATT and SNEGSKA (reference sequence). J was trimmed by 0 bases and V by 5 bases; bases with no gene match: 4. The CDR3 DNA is TGCAGTGCTTTAGCGGGGGTTACGAACACCGGGGAGCTGTTTTTT. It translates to CSALAGVTNTGELFF.

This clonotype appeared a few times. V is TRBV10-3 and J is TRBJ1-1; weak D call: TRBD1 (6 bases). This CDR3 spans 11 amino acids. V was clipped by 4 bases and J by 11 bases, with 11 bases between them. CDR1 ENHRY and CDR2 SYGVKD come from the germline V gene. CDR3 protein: CAISGGGHAFF. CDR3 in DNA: TGTGCCATCAGTGGGGGGGGGCATGCTTTCTTT.

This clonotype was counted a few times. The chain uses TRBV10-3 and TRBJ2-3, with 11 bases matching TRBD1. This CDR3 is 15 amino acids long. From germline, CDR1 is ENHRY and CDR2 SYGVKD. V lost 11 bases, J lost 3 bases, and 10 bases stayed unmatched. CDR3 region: CASAPGTGGTDTQYF. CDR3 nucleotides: TGTGCCTCGGCCCCCGGGACAGGGGGTACAGATACGCAGTATTTT.

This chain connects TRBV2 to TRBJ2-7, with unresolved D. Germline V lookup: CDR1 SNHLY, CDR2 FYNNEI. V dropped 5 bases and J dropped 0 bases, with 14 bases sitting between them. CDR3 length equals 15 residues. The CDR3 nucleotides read TGTGCCAGCAGTCACGACCGAAGGAGCTCCTACGAGCAGTACTTC. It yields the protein CASSHDRRSSYEQYF.

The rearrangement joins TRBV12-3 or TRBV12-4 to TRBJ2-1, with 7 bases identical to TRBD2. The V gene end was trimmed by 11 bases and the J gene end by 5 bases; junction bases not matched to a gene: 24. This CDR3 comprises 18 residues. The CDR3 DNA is TGTGCCTGCTGTTTTATTGGACTAGTACTAGGGGAGAACAATGAGCAGTTCTTC. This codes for CACCFIGLVLGENNEQFF.

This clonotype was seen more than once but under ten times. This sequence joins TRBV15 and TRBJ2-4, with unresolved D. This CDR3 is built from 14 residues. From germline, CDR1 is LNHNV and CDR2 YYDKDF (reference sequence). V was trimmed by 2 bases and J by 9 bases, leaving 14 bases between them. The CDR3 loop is CATSRTQDGVIQYF. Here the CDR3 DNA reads TGTGCCACCAGCAGAACCCAGGACGGTGTCATTCAGTACTTC.

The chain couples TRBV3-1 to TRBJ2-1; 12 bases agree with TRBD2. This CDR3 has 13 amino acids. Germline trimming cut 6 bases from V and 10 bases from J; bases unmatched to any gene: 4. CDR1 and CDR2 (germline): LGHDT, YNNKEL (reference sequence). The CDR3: CASSFGTSGEQFF. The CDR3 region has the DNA TGTGCCAGCAGTTTCGGGACTAGCGGGGAGCAGTTCTTC.

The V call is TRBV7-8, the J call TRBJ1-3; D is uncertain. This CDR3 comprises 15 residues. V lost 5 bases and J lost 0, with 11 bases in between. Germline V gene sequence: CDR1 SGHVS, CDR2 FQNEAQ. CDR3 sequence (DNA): TGTGCCAGCAGCGCCCAGAGCTACTCTGGAAACACCATATATTTT. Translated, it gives CASSAQSYSGNTIYF.

CDR3 region: CAISEPTSELGEQYF. As DNA, the CDR3 is TGTGCCATCAGTGAACCAACTAGCGAACTCGGCGAGCAGTACTTC. The J gene is TRBJ2-7, the V gene TRBV10-3, with TRBD2 identical over 7 bases. CDR3 size: 15 residues. With 3 bases clipped from V and 6 bases from J, the junction kept 11 bases outside the gene matches. The germline V gene encodes CDR1 ENHRY and CDR2 SYGVKD.

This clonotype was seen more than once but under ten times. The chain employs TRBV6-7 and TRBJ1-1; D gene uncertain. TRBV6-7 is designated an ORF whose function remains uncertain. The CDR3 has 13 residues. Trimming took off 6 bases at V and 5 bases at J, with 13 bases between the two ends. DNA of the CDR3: TGTGCCAGCAGGAGCCTAGGTTGGACTGAAGCTTTCTTT. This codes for CASRSLGWTEAFF.

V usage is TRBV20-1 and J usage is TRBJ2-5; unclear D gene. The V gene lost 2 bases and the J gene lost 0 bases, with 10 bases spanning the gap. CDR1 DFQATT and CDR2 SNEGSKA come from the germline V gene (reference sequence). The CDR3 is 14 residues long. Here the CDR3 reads CSARHKGYQETQYF. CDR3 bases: TGCAGTGCTAGACACAAAGGGTACCAAGAGACCCAGTACTTC.

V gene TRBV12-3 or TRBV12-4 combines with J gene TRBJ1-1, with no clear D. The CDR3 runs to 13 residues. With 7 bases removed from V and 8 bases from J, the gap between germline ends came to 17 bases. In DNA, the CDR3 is TGTGCCAGCATTGGGTTCGCGCGGGCGGAAGCTTTCTTT. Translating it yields CASIGFARAEAFF.